This TCR beta chain was retrieved from a study of T cells after yellow fever vaccination. Each CDR3 protein gets one entry after TCRdb re-called the 5' RACE reads with MiXCR. The data hold under 550,000 distinct CDR3 sequences, with roughly 22% observed a single time. CDR3 length equals 15 residues. CDR1 and CDR2 from the germline V gene are SGHTA and FQGNSA. V was clipped by 3 bases and J by 4 bases, with 10 bases between them. This sequence originates from a young man who received the YFV17D yellow fever vaccine. The sequences come from PBMCs, collected 20 to 25 days after the first yellow fever vaccination. The chain recombines TRBV7-2 with TRBJ2-6; D not resolved. For the CDR3, the DNA is TGTGCCAGCAGCTTTAAGCTCGGCGGGGCCAACGTCCTGACTTTC. Translated: CASSFKLGGANVLTF. The full variable domain, its missing parts supplied by reference TRBV7-2 and TRBJ2-6, is GAGVSQSPSNKVTEKGKDVELRCDPISGHTALYWYRQSLGQGLEFLIYFQGNSAPDKSGLPSDRFSAERTGGSVSTLTIQRTQQEDSAVYLCASSFKLGGANVLTFGAGSRLTVL.